A single sample is the source of the 25 T cell receptor beta chains below, sequenced in a study of T cells in Graves' hyperthyroidism and ophthalmopathy. There were TCR beta CDR3 regions amplified from RNA transcripts. Researchers ran a first-round RT-PCR on the TCR CDR3 using the HTBI primer set. Using its own MiXCR run on the multiplex PCR reads, TCRdb lists one record per CDR3 protein. This sample has approximately 560,000 distinct CDR3 sequences, with around 42% found just once. The sample consisted of peripheral blood or thyroid tissue (not recorded which). The receptors were sampled from a woman in her late teens or twenties with Graves' hyperthyroidism.

This clonotype was recorded only once. V is TRBV24-1 and J is TRBJ1-4; the D gene is possibly TRBD1 (6 bases). Germline values: CDR1 KGHDR, CDR2 SFDVKD. V shed 5 bases and J shed 8 bases, with 17 bases lying between them. The CDR3 has 15 residues. The DNA of the CDR3 is TGTGCCACCAGTGGGCCAGGGGATTCGGCCGAAAAACTGTTTTTT. Translated: CATSGPGDSAEKLFF.

V gene TRBV7-9 combines with J gene TRBJ1-5, with TRBD1 as a possible D gene (5 bases). Germline values: CDR1 SEHNR, CDR2 FQNEAQ (reference sequence). Deletions cut 8 bases from V and 6 bases from J, with 17 bases between. The CDR3 is 14 residues long. The CDR3 DNA reads TGTGCCAGCTGGTCCGGAGGGGCGGCTCAGCCCCAGCATTTT. Translation gives CASWSGGAAQPQHF.

Turning to this clonotype: One junction end does not reproduce the germline sequence, and a read error may be involved. The V call is TRBV10-3, the J call TRBJ1-3; D possibly corresponds to TRBD1 (6 bases). Germline V gene data show CDR1 as ENHRY and CDR2 as SYGVKD. The CDR3 runs to 16 residues. The CDR3 reads CASSYDYGTSGNTIYF. The CDR3 DNA sequence: TGTGCCAGCAGTTATGACTATGGGACATCCGGAAACACCATATATTTT.

V and J are TRBV29-1 and TRBJ1-5; unclear D gene. Trimming cost V 0 bases and J 7 bases, with 13 bases left between them. The germline V gene has CDR1 SQVTM and CDR2 ANQGSEA. This CDR3 has 14 amino acids. The CDR3, as DNA: TGCAGCGTTGAAGAAGGGCTCTTGGGGCAGCCCCAGCATTTT. Its protein is CSVEEGLLGQPQHF.

This rearrangement joins TRBV2 to TRBJ1-2, with unresolved D. Germline CDR1 SNHLY, CDR2 FYNNEI. The CDR3 has 15 residues. The V end was cut by 2 bases, the J end by 3 bases, with 13 bases between. Here the CDR3 reads CASSEIPQVHYGYTF. The CDR3 nucleotides read TGTGCCAGCAGTGAAATTCCTCAGGTCCACTATGGCTACACCTTC.

The genes are TRBV6-5 and TRBJ1-5, with TRBD1 matching 7 bases. Germline V gives CDR1 MNHEY, CDR2 SVGAGI. Trimming took 2 bases from V and 7 from J; bases not matched to a gene: 8. The CDR3 totals 15 residues. This CDR3 is CASSYGGGAGQPQHF. As DNA, the CDR3 is TGTGCCAGCAGTTACGGAGGGGGCGCAGGGCAGCCCCAGCATTTT.

Remarks on this clonotype: One end of the junction fails to match germline, which may point to a read error. The chain combines TRBV29-1 with TRBJ2-7, with 8 bases matching TRBD2. The CDR3 length is 14 residues. Germline V gene data show CDR1 as SQVTM and CDR2 as ANQGSEA. The CDR3 DNA reads TGCAGCGCCGGGAGGGAAAGGGGCCACTACGAGCAGTGCTTC. Its translation: CSAGRERGHYEQCF.

This chain joins TRBV29-1 and TRBJ2-5, with 7 bases that match TRBD2. V gave up 1 base and J gave up 4 bases; unmatched junction bases: 0. Per germline, CDR1 SQVTM and CDR2 ANQGSEA. This CDR3 region has 12 residues. In DNA, the CDR3 is TGCAGCGTTGAAGGACTAGCAGAGACCCAGTACTTC. It is translated as CSVEGLAETQYF.

This clonotype was observed many times. The chain employs TRBV7-6 and TRBJ2-6; possible D gene TRBD2, 5 bases. With 3 bases removed from V and 4 bases from J, the gap between germline ends came to 10 bases. The germline V gene encodes CDR1 SGHVS and CDR2 FNYEAQ. The CDR3 consists of 15 residues. This CDR3 reads CASSFRLSGANVLTF. The CDR3 DNA sequence: TGTGCCAGCAGCTTCAGACTATCCGGGGCCAACGTCCTGACTTTC. The full variable domain, its missing parts supplied by reference TRBV7-6 and TRBJ2-6, is GAGVSQSPRYKVTKRGQDVALRCDPISGHVSLYWYRQALGQGPEFLTYFNYEAQQDKSGLPNDRFSAERPEGSISTLTIQRTEQRDSAMYRCASSFRLSGANVLTFGAGSRLTVL.

This chain connects TRBV11-2 to TRBJ1-1; a possible D gene is TRBD1 (5 bases). This CDR3 has 14 residues. Trimming shortened V by 5 bases and J by 6 bases, and 16 bases separated the two germline ends. Germline CDR1 is SGHAT and CDR2 is FQNNGV. This chain's CDR3 is CASSPGGALPEAFF. CDR3 DNA sequence: TGTGCCAGCAGCCCAGGCGGGGCACTCCCTGAAGCTTTCTTT. Supplemented by reference TRBV11-2 and TRBJ1-1, the full variable domain reads EAGVAQSPRYKIIEKRQSVAFWCNPISGHATLYWYQQILGQGPKLLIQFQNNGVVDDSQLPKDRFSAERLKGVDSTLKIQPAKLEDSAVYLCASSPGGALPEAFFGQGTRLTVV.

This clonotype occurred a few times. The genes are TRBV10-3 and TRBJ1-1, with D tentatively TRBD1 (5 bases). The CDR3 is 12 amino acids. In germline, CDR1 is ENHRY, CDR2 SYGVKD. The ends were cut back, 10 bases at V and 5 bases at J, with 14 bases in the middle. In DNA form, the CDR3 reads TGTGCCAGCGCAAGGGGCAAAACTGAAGCTTTCTTT. It specifies CASARGKTEAFF.

In regard to this clonotype: The junction departs from the called germline gene at one end, perhaps through a read error. J is TRBJ1-4 and V is TRBV25-1, with unresolved D. CDR1 and CDR2 from the germline V gene are MGHDK and SYGVNS. The CDR3 has 17 residues. CDR3 protein: CASSQALLVQSNEKLFF. CDR3 nucleotide sequence: TGCGCCAGCAGCCAAGCTCTTCTCGTACAGTCAAATGAAAAACTGTTTTTT.

This clonotype was seen at least ten times. J is TRBJ1-2 and V is TRBV2; D unclear. Germline V CDR1 and CDR2: SNHLY, FYNNEI. This CDR3 spans 11 amino acids. V lost 4 bases to trimming and J lost 8 bases, with 8 bases between them. The CDR3, as DNA: TGTGCCAGCAGTGTAATAGGAGGCTACACCTTC. It is translated as CASSVIGGYTF.

This clonotype is a singleton in its sample. The J gene is TRBJ2-5, the V gene TRBV9, with 13 bases that match TRBD2. Germline loops: CDR1 SGDLS, CDR2 YYNGEE. This CDR3 has 18 residues. Germline trimming cut 0 bases from V and 3 bases from J; bases unmatched to any gene: 8. The CDR3 DNA sequence: TGTGCCAGCAGCGTAGGGCCTGTAGGACTAGCGGGAGAAGAGACCCAGTACTTC. As protein: CASSVGPVGLAGEETQYF.

This clonotype showed up many times. The chain carries TRBV19 and TRBJ1-2, with D uncertain. The germline CDR1 and CDR2 sequences are LNHDA and SQIVND (reference sequence). The V end was cut by 3 bases, the J end by 2 bases, with 7 bases between. The CDR3 has 13 amino acids. In nucleotides, the CDR3 is TGTGCCAGTAGTATTCTAACAAACTATGGCTACACCTTC. This sequence encodes CASSILTNYGYTF. Full variable domain (outside the CDR3, taken from reference TRBV19 and TRBJ1-2): DGGITQSPKYLFRKEGQNVTLSCEQNLNHDAMYWYRQDPGQGLRLIYYSQIVNDFQKGDIAEGYSVSREKKESFPLTVTSAQKNPTAFYLCASSILTNYGYTFGSGTRLTVV.

This clonotype appeared many times. The chain uses TRBV7-8 and TRBJ1-5; D might be TRBD1 (5 bases). This CDR3 has 13 residues. Per the germline V gene, CDR1 is SGHVS and CDR2 is FQNEAQ. The V gene lost 5 bases and the J gene lost 5 bases, with 10 bases spanning the gap. CDR3: CASSVDSYQPQHF. The CDR3 coding sequence is TGTGCCAGCAGCGTCGACAGCTATCAGCCCCAGCATTTT.

This clonotype occurred a few times. V usage is TRBV7-2 and J usage is TRBJ1-1, with TRBD1 matching over 8 bases. The V gene's germline CDR1 is SGHTA and CDR2 FQGNSA. Trimming took 1 base from V and 8 from J; bases not matched to a gene: 3. The CDR3 contains 13 residues. The CDR3 sequence is CASSLGWDREAFF. In nucleotides, the CDR3 is TGTGCCAGCAGCTTAGGGTGGGACAGGGAAGCTTTCTTT.

This clonotype was observed many times. Written as DNA, the CDR3 is TGTGCCATCAGTGGTGACAGCAATCAGCCCCAGCATTTT. Its translation is CAISGDSNQPQHF. The chain carries TRBV10-3 and TRBJ1-5; D is undetermined. Germline-derived CDR1 and CDR2 are ENHRY and SYGVKD. This CDR3 comprises 13 residues. V was pared by 4 bases and J by 1 base, with 5 bases between.

This clonotype was seen repeatedly, ten times or more. The rearrangement uses TRBV7-9 and TRBJ2-7, with D maybe TRBD2 (5 bases). V lost 5 bases and J lost 8, with 10 bases in between. This CDR3 comprises 11 residues. The germline CDR1 and CDR2 sequences are SEHNR and FQNEAQ (reference sequence). The CDR3 region is CASSSGTQQYF. DNA for the CDR3: TGTGCCAGCAGCAGCGGTACGCAGCAGTACTTC.

This clonotype was seen ten or more times. The rearrangement links TRBV25-1 to TRBJ1-5; TRBD1 aligns across 7 bases. Germline loops: CDR1 MGHDK, CDR2 SYGVNS. This CDR3 has 16 residues. After removal of 9 bases from V and 0 bases from J, the junction contained 11 bases not matched to a gene. The CDR3 DNA is TGTGCCAGGTCCCGGGACAGCTTGAATAGCAATCAGCCCCAGCATTTT. It is translated as CARSRDSLNSNQPQHF.

The gene calls are TRBV14 and TRBJ2-5, with 7 nucleotides matching TRBD2. Unmatched junction bases numbered 4, after V lost 1 base and J lost 5 bases. Germline CDR1 is SGHDN and CDR2 is FVKESK. The CDR3 has 14 residues. CDR3 sequence reads: CASSQVTGGETQYF. Here the CDR3 DNA reads TGTGCCAGCAGCCAAGTAACCGGGGGGGAGACCCAGTACTTC.

A few counts support this clonotype. CDR3 nucleotide sequence: TGTGCCAGCAGCTTCATTGGCAGAAACCAAGAGACCCAGTACTTC. Encoded protein: CASSFIGRNQETQYF. The chain has TRBV7-9 and TRBJ2-5; D is ambiguous. Germline V gene sequence: CDR1 SEHNR, CDR2 FQNEAQ (reference sequence). This CDR3 has 15 amino acids. V gave up 3 bases and J gave up 0 bases, with 11 bases separating them.

This clonotype was detected many times. This chain links TRBV29-1 with TRBJ1-5; D might be TRBD1 (6 bases). CDR3 length equals 13 residues. Per germline, CDR1 SQVTM and CDR2 ANQGSEA. The germline V and J ends were trimmed by 4 bases and 9 bases, with 16 bases remaining between them. CDR3 region: CSVGMGAETPQHF. The DNA of the CDR3 is TGCAGCGTTGGAATGGGGGCCGAAACGCCCCAGCATTTT.

The chain employs TRBV7-6 and TRBJ2-5, with D uncertain. The V end was cut by 7 bases, the J end by 2 bases, with 17 bases between. The CDR3 runs 15 residues. Germline CDR1 reads SGHVS; CDR2 reads FNYEAQ. CDR3: CASNQAGTTQETQYF. In DNA form, the CDR3 reads TGTGCCAGCAACCAAGCCGGCACAACACAAGAGACCCAGTACTTC.

The gene calls are TRBV2 and TRBJ2-7, with 9 bases that match TRBD2. The CDR3 covers 16 residues. The germline V gene encodes CDR1 SNHLY and CDR2 FYNNEI. J was trimmed by 0 bases and V by 7 bases; bases with no gene match: 10. Here the CDR3 reads CASNKGGLAFSYEQYF. DNA for the CDR3: TGTGCCAGCAACAAAGGAGGACTAGCGTTCTCCTACGAGCAGTACTTC.